The 10 T cell receptor beta chains given below trace back to one sample, sequenced in a study of T cell responses to AZD1222 COVID-19 vaccine. Produced via immunoSEQ multiplex PCR; TCRdb's table is partial and in-frame only. Among under 200,000 clones, 88% were seen once, and the ten largest hold roughly 27%. Here the sequenced sample was peripheral blood, taken 28 days after the second AZD1222 dose. The receptors here all came from an adult who received the AZD1222 COVID-19 vaccine.

This chain links TRBV30 with TRBJ2-7; D gene ambiguous. V lost 1 base to trimming and J lost 1 base, with 8 bases between them. This CDR3 has 13 residues. Germline V gives CDR1 GTSNPN, CDR2 SVGIG (reference sequence). The CDR3: CAWSGVGSYEQYF. CDR3 sequence (DNA): TGTGCCTGGAGTGGGGTGGGGTCCTACGAGCAGTACTTC.

As DNA, the CDR3 is TGTGCCAGCCAATCAGATAGGACTAGCGGTTCCTACGAGCAGTACTTC. Translating gives CASQSDRTSGSYEQYF. V gene TRBV28 combines with J gene TRBJ2-7; 10 bases match TRBD2. The length of the CDR3 is 16 residues. Germline V lookup: CDR1 MDHEN, CDR2 SYDVKM. The J segment lost 1 base and the V segment lost 8 bases, leaving 11 bases of the junction unmatched.

The chain recombines TRBV6-2 or TRBV6-3 with TRBJ2-5; D is tentatively TRBD1 or TRBD2 (5 bases each). The CDR3 is 18 residues long. Germline assignment: CDR1 MNHEY and CDR2 SVGEGT. Trimming took off 2 bases at V and 5 bases at J, with 24 bases between the two ends. The CDR3 sequence is CASSYPVGDPKAWETQYF. The DNA for the CDR3 is TGTGCCAGCAGTTACCCGGTCGGGGACCCCAAGGCATGGGAGACCCAGTACTTC.

The chain links TRBV5-4 to TRBJ2-2; 10 bases map to TRBD2. CDR3 length: 16 residues. V shed 0 bases, J shed 4 bases, and the junction held 3 bases outside the gene matches. CDR1 and CDR2 from the germline V gene are SGHNT and YYREEE (reference sequence). The chain's CDR3 is CASSLVPSGSTGELFF. The CDR3 nucleotides are TGTGCCAGCAGCTTGGTCCCTAGCGGGAGCACCGGGGAGCTGTTTTTT. The complete variable domain, with remaining parts taken from reference TRBV5-4 and TRBJ2-2, reads ETGVTQSPTHLIKTRGQQVTLRCSSQSGHNTVSWYQQALGQGPQFIFQYYREEENGRGNFPPRFSGLQFPNYSSELNVNALELDDSALYLCASSLVPSGSTGELFFGEGSRLTVL.

The chain combines TRBV24-1 with TRBJ1-1; D is perhaps TRBD1 (5 bases). Germline CDR1 and CDR2: KGHDR and SFDVKD. V gave up 4 bases and J gave up 4 bases, with 15 bases separating them. The CDR3 length is 15 residues. The CDR3 region has the DNA TGTGCCACCAGTGAGACGGGACGAGGGAGCACTGAAGCTTTCTTT. Amino acids: CATSETGRGSTEAFF.

This chain uses TRBV7-8 with TRBJ2-1, with TRBD2 identical over 13 bases. V trimming: 5 bases; J trimming: 9 bases; junction bases outside the gene matches: 7. This CDR3 is 15 amino acids long. Germline CDR1 reads SGHVS; CDR2 reads FQNEAQ. CDR3 in amino acids: CASSNTGTSGAEQFF. The CDR3 region has the DNA TGTGCCAGCAGCAATACCGGGACTAGCGGGGCTGAGCAGTTCTTC. The full variable domain, with the rest looked up from reference TRBV7-8 and TRBJ2-1, is GAGVSQSPRYKVAKRGQDVALRCDPISGHVSLFWYQQALGQGPEFLTYFQNEAQLDKSGLPSDRFFAERPEGSVSTLKIQRTQQEDSAVYLCASSNTGTSGAEQFFGPGTRLTVL.

The V call is TRBV12-3 or TRBV12-4, the J call TRBJ2-3; no firm D call. V lost 6 bases and J 3 bases, leaving 7 bases between the germline ends. The CDR3 has 12 amino acids. Written as DNA, the CDR3 is TGTGCCAGCAGGGTAGGGACAGATACGCAGTATTTT. It yields the protein CASRVGTDTQYF.

V gene TRBV14 combines with J gene TRBJ2-7; 7 nucleotides agree with TRBD2. Germline V gene data show CDR1 as SGHDN and CDR2 as FVKESK. V was pared by 1 base and J by 0 bases, with 15 bases of the junction left unmatched. The CDR3 has 19 amino acids. The CDR3 protein is CASSQGGGRKDPLSYEQYF. The CDR3 DNA reads as TGTGCCAGCAGCCAAGGGGGGGGTAGAAAGGACCCCCTCTCCTACGAGCAGTACTTC. The whole variable domain, filled in from reference TRBV14 and TRBJ2-7, reads EAGVTQFPSHSVIEKGQTVTLRCDPISGHDNLYWYRRVMGKEIKFLLHFVKESKQDESGMPNNRFLAERTGGTYSTLKVQPAELEDSGVYFCASSQGGGRKDPLSYEQYFGPGTRLTVT.

The chain couples TRBV3-1 (or the pseudogene TRBV3-2) to TRBJ2-7, with D hard to call. This CDR3 is built from 12 residues. CDR1 is LGHDT, CDR2 YNNKEL, per germline (reference sequence). Trimming took 2 bases from V and 1 from J, leaving 3 bases between them. CDR3 loop: CASSQQSYEQYF. The CDR3 region has the DNA TGTGCCAGCAGCCAACAGTCCTACGAGCAGTACTTC.

The CDR3 spells CASSQRGWSGTGHEQFF. CDR3 DNA sequence: TGTGCCAGCAGCCAGCGAGGGTGGAGCGGGACAGGCCATGAGCAGTTCTTC. The chain couples TRBV3-1 (or the pseudogene TRBV3-2) to TRBJ2-1; D perhaps matches TRBD1 (8 bases). Trimming left V 3 bases short and J 8 bases short, with 23 bases between. Per germline, CDR1 LGHDT and CDR2 YNNKEL (reference sequence). This CDR3 is 17 amino acids long.